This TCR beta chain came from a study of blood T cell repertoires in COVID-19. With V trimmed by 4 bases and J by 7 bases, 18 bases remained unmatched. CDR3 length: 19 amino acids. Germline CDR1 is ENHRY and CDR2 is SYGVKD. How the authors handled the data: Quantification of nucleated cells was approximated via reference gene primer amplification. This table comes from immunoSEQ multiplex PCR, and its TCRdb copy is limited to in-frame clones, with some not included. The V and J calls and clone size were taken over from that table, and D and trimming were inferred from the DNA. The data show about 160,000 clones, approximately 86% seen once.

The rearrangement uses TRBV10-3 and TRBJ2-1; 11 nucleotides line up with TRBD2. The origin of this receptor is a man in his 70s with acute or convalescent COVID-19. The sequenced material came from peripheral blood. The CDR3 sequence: CAISVPMYKTSGRLNEQFF. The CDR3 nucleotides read TGTGCCATCAGTGTACCGATGTACAAAACTAGCGGGAGATTAAATGAGCAGTTCTTC.